One and the same sample provided the 4 T cell receptor beta chains below, sequenced in a study of response to subunit inactivated influenza vaccine. Via MiXCR, TCRdb re-called the RT-PCR reads, giving one row per CDR3 protein. The sample holds about 190,000 distinct CDR3 sequences, around 15% seen once. The specimen was CD8+ T cells sorted from PBMCs, collected 5 days after vaccination. The receptors here all came from a man aged 50-59 years who received an inactivated influenza vaccine.

This clonotype was detected only a few times. The chain joins TRBV12-3 or TRBV12-4 to TRBJ2-5, with a weak D call TRBD2 (5 bases). Trimming shortened V by 3 bases and J by 2 bases, and 13 bases separated the two germline ends. This CDR3 spans 15 amino acids. Here the CDR3 reads CASSFKGRRQETQYF. The CDR3, as DNA: TGTGCCAGCAGTTTTAAAGGTCGGAGGCAAGAGACCCAGTACTTC.

CDR3 protein: CASSPRTGASGDDGYTF. In DNA form, the CDR3 reads TGTGCCAGTAGTCCGCGGACAGGGGCGAGCGGCGATGATGGCTACACCTTC. The V and J genes are TRBV19 and TRBJ1-2; 9 bases align to TRBD1. Trimming took 5 bases from V and 6 from J; bases not matched to a gene: 16. Germline values: CDR1 LNHDA, CDR2 SQIVND (reference sequence). This CDR3 spans 17 amino acids.

This clonotype was detected only a few times. The chain recombines TRBV5-5 with TRBJ2-6, with D perhaps TRBD1 (6 bases). Per the germline V gene, CDR1 is SGHKS and CDR2 is YYEKEE (reference sequence). V shed 3 bases and J shed 0 bases, with 16 bases lying between them. The CDR3 totals 18 residues. In nucleotides, the CDR3 is TGTGCCAGCAGCTCGACAGGACGGAAACACTCTGGGGCCAACGTCCTGACTTTC. Protein: CASSSTGRKHSGANVLTF.

This clonotype was seen more than once but under ten times. The chain employs TRBV28 and TRBJ2-5; 8 bases agree with TRBD1. The V and J ends lost 4 bases and 2 bases, in that order; junction bases with no gene match: 6. Germline V gene data show CDR1 as MDHEN and CDR2 as SYDVKM. This CDR3 has 15 residues. CDR3 amino acids: CASSSQGAWQETQYF. The CDR3 DNA follows: TGTGCCAGCAGTTCTCAGGGGGCTTGGCAAGAGACCCAGTACTTC.